The 5 T cell receptor beta chains in this list originate from one sample, sequenced in a study of long-term antiretroviral therapy in people with HIV. An immunoSEQ assay, version v3.0, was performed at survey level. Clones were read by immunoSEQ multiplex PCR, and TCRdb kept only the in-frame ones, dropping some. The sample has 16,000 or so clones, about three quarters seen once. The sequencing used unsorted PBMCs, collected 2.1 years after starting antiretroviral therapy. The receptors shown here come from a man aged 35 to 55 with HIV.

The gene calls are TRBV6-1 and TRBJ1-2; TRBD1 might be the D (6 bases). Between the trimmed V and J ends, which lost 7 bases and 1 base, there was a span of 13 bases. The CDR3 covers 14 residues. Germline CDR1 is MNHNS and CDR2 is SASEGT. CDR3 sequence: CASKQGSFNYGYTF. The DNA for the CDR3 is TGTGCCAGCAAACAGGGTTCTTTTAACTATGGCTACACCTTC.

J is TRBJ1-5 and V is TRBV7-8, with D uncertain. CDR1 is SGHVS, CDR2 FQNEAQ, per germline. The CDR3 is 16 amino acids. V gave up 2 bases and J gave up 0 bases, with 11 bases separating them. CDR3 nucleotide sequence: TGTGCCAGCAGCTTAAAGGCTATCTATAGCAATCAGCCCCAGCATTTT. Amino acids: CASSLKAIYSNQPQHF.

The chain combines TRBV4-1 with TRBJ1-2; D is unclear. CDR3 size: 17 residues. The V gene lost 0 bases and the J gene lost 5 bases, with 19 bases spanning the gap. Germline CDR1 and CDR2: MGHRA and YSYEKL. CDR3 amino acids: CASSQDRGDWIGYGYTF. The DNA for the CDR3 is TGCGCCAGCAGCCAAGATCGAGGAGACTGGATAGGATATGGCTACACCTTC.

V and J are TRBV29-1 and TRBJ2-1; D may be TRBD2 (5 bases). Trimming took 4 bases from V and 1 from J, leaving 8 bases between them. CDR3 length: 13 amino acids. Germline V gives CDR1 SQVTM, CDR2 ANQGSEA. Here the CDR3 DNA reads TGCAGCGTTGGCGGGCTGTCCTACAATGAGCAGTTCTTC. It translates to CSVGGLSYNEQFF.

The chain is built from TRBV7-9 and TRBJ1-1; the D is unclear. Germline V CDR1 and CDR2: SEHNR, FQNEAQ (reference sequence). The CDR3 runs 12 residues. V was cut by 3 bases and J by 8 bases, with 10 bases left in between. The CDR3 loop reads CASSLEQKEAFF. The CDR3 DNA reads as TGTGCCAGCAGCTTGGAACAGAAAGAAGCTTTCTTT.